Listed here are 29 T cell receptor beta chains from one sample, sequenced in a study of blood T cell repertoires in COVID-19. Assay used: immunoSEQ multiplex PCR; TCRdb lists only in-frame clones, some missing. Of roughly 100,000 clones listed, around 84% are singletons. The source material was peripheral blood. These TCRs come from a woman in her 70s with active or convalescent COVID-19.

V is TRBV7-8 and J is TRBJ1-6; D is unresolved. Germline V gene lookup returns CDR1 SGHVS and CDR2 FQNEAQ. The germline V and J ends were trimmed by 5 bases and 7 bases, with 15 bases remaining between them. CDR3 length: 15 amino acids. The CDR3 loop reads CASSQTVSGNSPLHF. The DNA of the CDR3 is TGTGCCAGCAGCCAAACCGTTTCGGGGAATTCACCCCTCCACTTT.

This chain connects TRBV6-2 or TRBV6-3 to TRBJ2-1; 7 bases line up with TRBD1. The CDR3 runs to 12 residues. The ends lost 0 bases at V and 14 bases at J; junction bases unmatched: 4. Germline loops: CDR1 MNHEY, CDR2 SVGEGT. The CDR3 spells CASSYSDREKFF. The CDR3 DNA is TGTGCCAGCAGTTACTCCGACAGGGAGAAGTTCTTC.

J is TRBJ2-1 and V is TRBV30; 7 positions agree with TRBD2. The germline V gene encodes CDR1 GTSNPN and CDR2 SVGIG (reference sequence). V trimming: 3 bases; J trimming: 4 bases; junction bases outside the gene matches: 3. The CDR3 sequence is 13 residues long. The chain's CDR3 is CAWRAGVYNEQFF. CDR3 DNA sequence: TGTGCCTGGAGGGCGGGAGTTTACAATGAGCAGTTCTTC.

The J gene is TRBJ2-3, the V gene TRBV7-2, with 7 bases lining up with TRBD2. With V trimmed by 4 bases and J by 2 bases, 6 bases remained unmatched. CDR1 SGHTA and CDR2 FQGNSA come from the germline V gene. This CDR3 comprises 15 residues. The CDR3 coding sequence is TGTGCCAGCAGCTATTCCGGGACTACCACAGATACGCAGTATTTT. Protein: CASSYSGTTTDTQYF.

In its sample, this clone was seen once. The rearrangement uses TRBV28 and TRBJ1-3; the D gene is possibly TRBD1 (5 bases). The V gene's germline CDR1 is MDHEN and CDR2 SYDVKM. The CDR3 has 14 residues. V lost 4 bases and J lost 4, with 11 bases in between. CDR3 sequence reads: CASSSPGKGNTIYF. CDR3 coding DNA: TGTGCCAGCAGTTCTCCAGGGAAAGGAAACACCATATATTTT. Together with reference TRBV28 and TRBJ1-3, the CDR3 gives the full variable domain: DVKVTQSSRYLVKRTGEKVFLECVQDMDHENMFWYRQDPGLGLRLIYFSYDVKMKEKGDIPEGYSVSREKKERFSLILESASTNQTSMYLCASSSPGKGNTIYFGEGSWLTVV.

The chain has TRBV7-2 and TRBJ2-3, with 7 bases fitting TRBD2. Germline-derived CDR1 and CDR2 are SGHTA and FQGNSA. This CDR3 is built from 17 residues. The trim removed 0 bases at V and 7 bases at J, leaving 13 bases unmatched. CDR3 nucleotides: TGTGCCAGCAGCTTAGCGGGGCCTAGCGGCTCTTATAATACGCAGTATTTT. Translation gives CASSLAGPSGSYNTQYF.

This chain links TRBV5-6 with TRBJ2-1; 11 bases are a match to TRBD2. The CDR3 has 16 amino acids. Germline-derived CDR1 and CDR2 are SGHDT and YYEEEE. Germline trimming cut 4 bases from V and 9 bases from J; bases unmatched to any gene: 12. CDR3 sequence (DNA): TGTGCCAGCAGCGCAGCCTCACTAGCGGGGGCGGGTGAGCAGTTCTTC. This sequence encodes CASSAASLAGAGEQFF.

The gene calls are TRBV7-9 and TRBJ2-7; 10 bases fit TRBD1. The V gene end was trimmed by 3 bases and the J gene end by 6 bases; junction bases not matched to a gene: 5. This CDR3 contains 14 residues. Germline V CDR1 and CDR2: SEHNR, FQNEAQ (reference sequence). CDR3 amino acids: CASSFPGQGTEQYF. The CDR3 nucleotides read TGTGCCAGCAGCTTTCCGGGACAGGGGACCGAGCAGTACTTC.

The chain uses TRBV5-1 and TRBJ2-3, with TRBD2 identical over 12 bases. CDR1 and CDR2 from the germline V gene are SGHRS and YFSETQ. J gave up 0 bases and V 0 bases, and 2 bases lay outside the gene matches. The CDR3 runs 17 residues. The CDR3 protein is CASSLAGTSGSTDTQYF. The CDR3 nucleotides read TGCGCCAGCAGCTTGGCCGGGACTAGCGGGAGCACAGATACGCAGTATTTT.

J is TRBJ1-4 and V is TRBV2; TRBD1 is a possible D gene (6 bases). With 5 bases removed from V and 3 bases from J, the gap between germline ends came to 13 bases. Germline CDR1 reads SNHLY; CDR2 reads FYNNEI. This CDR3 comprises 15 residues. The CDR3 protein is CASSYQGKANEKLFF. The CDR3 DNA reads TGTGCCAGCAGTTACCAGGGGAAGGCTAATGAAAAACTGTTTTTT.

This chain joins TRBV19 and TRBJ1-1; D possibly corresponds to TRBD1 (5 bases). Germline V gene sequence: CDR1 LNHDA, CDR2 SQIVND (reference sequence). Trimming took 7 bases from V and 7 from J, leaving 10 bases between them. CDR3 length: 11 residues. In nucleotides, the CDR3 is TGTGCCAGTACCCGGGGGGATGAAGCTTTCTTT. The encoded protein is CASTRGDEAFF.

In this sample, this clone turned up once. This sequence joins TRBV5-8 and TRBJ2-1; the match to TRBD2 covers 10 bases. This CDR3 spans 13 amino acids. Germline CDR1 reads SGHTS; CDR2 reads YDEGEE. J gave up 10 bases and V 4 bases, and 5 bases lay outside the gene matches. CDR3 sequence reads: CASSPKLAGEQFF. The DNA for the CDR3 is TGTGCCAGCAGCCCGAAACTAGCGGGAGAGCAGTTCTTC. Looking up the rest from reference TRBV5-8 and TRBJ2-1 gives the full variable domain: EAGVTQSPTHLIKTRGQQATLRCSPISGHTSVYWYQQALGLGLQFLLWYDEGEERNRGNFPPRFSGRQFPNYSSELNVNALELEDSALYLCASSPKLAGEQFFGPGTRLTVL.

The chain links TRBV20-1 to TRBJ1-2, with 8 bases aligning to TRBD1. V gave up 7 bases and J gave up 4 bases; unmatched junction bases: 2. The CDR3 sequence is 11 residues long. The germline CDR1 and CDR2 sequences are DFQATT and SNEGSKA (reference sequence). The DNA for the CDR3 is TGCAGTGGACAGGGGACCTATGGCTACACCTTC. Its translation: CSGQGTYGYTF.

This chain uses TRBV30 with TRBJ2-1; 10 bases are a match to TRBD2. This CDR3 is 15 amino acids long. Trimming at V came to 8 bases and at J to 7 bases, leaving 14 bases not matched to a gene. The germline gives CDR1 GTSNPN, CDR2 SVGIG (reference sequence). The CDR3 coding sequence is TGTGCCAGCAGACTAGCGGGCATTGCGAGGAATGAGCAGTTCTTC. Its protein is CASRLAGIARNEQFF.

This clone was seen only a few times. The V gene is TRBV15, the J gene TRBJ1-4, with D possibly TRBD1 on 6 matching bases. Trimming stripped 4 bases from V and 5 bases from J, with 17 bases between. This CDR3 contains 16 residues. Germline CDR1 and CDR2: LNHNV and YYDKDF (reference sequence). This CDR3 reads CATSTRTRGPNEKLFF. The CDR3 nucleotides read TGTGCCACCAGCACCAGGACCAGGGGCCCGAATGAAAAACTGTTTTTT.

For the CDR3, the DNA is TGTGCCAGCAGTTGGGACCATAACGGGGGACTGTTTTTT. As protein: CASSWDHNGGLFF. The V and J genes are TRBV6-5 and TRBJ1-4, with D possibly being TRBD1 (5 bases). This CDR3 spans 13 amino acids. CDR1 is MNHEY, CDR2 SVGAGI, per germline. Trimming shortened V by 4 bases and J by 13 bases, and 16 bases separated the two germline ends.

The chain recombines TRBV11-2 with TRBJ1-2; 7 bases are shared with TRBD1. Trimming took 5 bases from V and 7 from J; bases not matched to a gene: 4. This CDR3 has 12 residues. CDR1 SGHAT and CDR2 FQNNGV come from the germline V gene. The CDR3 loop reads CASSQGQPGYTF. CDR3 coding DNA: TGTGCCAGCAGCCAGGGACAGCCTGGCTACACCTTC.

In this sample, this clone turned up a few times. This rearrangement joins TRBV6-1 to TRBJ1-4, with a weak D call TRBD1 (5 bases). Germline V gene lookup returns CDR1 MNHNS and CDR2 SASEGT. The CDR3 spans 16 residues. V was clipped by 2 bases and J by 3 bases, with 13 bases between them. The CDR3 region is CASSELGGAANEKLFF. In DNA form, the CDR3 reads TGTGCCAGCAGTGAACTGGGGGGAGCTGCTAATGAAAAACTGTTTTTT.

The chain carries TRBV11-2 and TRBJ1-5, with D perhaps TRBD1 (5 bases). Germline V gives CDR1 SGHAT, CDR2 FQNNGV. The CDR3 loop spans 15 amino acids. Trimming removed 0 bases at V and 3 bases at J, with 9 bases between. This CDR3 reads CASSLEGRYNQPQHF. Written as DNA, the CDR3 is TGTGCCAGCAGCTTAGAGGGGCGGTACAATCAGCCCCAGCATTTT.

The J gene is TRBJ2-3, the V gene TRBV7-2; 7 positions agree with TRBD2. Germline assignment: CDR1 SGHTA and CDR2 FQGNSA. V shed 3 bases and J 0 bases; nucleotides not matched to a gene: 6. CDR3 length equals 16 residues. This CDR3 reads CASSFPSGTSTDTQYF. CDR3 DNA sequence: TGTGCCAGCAGCTTCCCTAGCGGCACTAGCACAGATACGCAGTATTTT.

The V call is TRBV6-2 or TRBV6-3, the J call TRBJ1-1, with D tentatively TRBD1 (5 bases). CDR3 length: 15 amino acids. Germline values: CDR1 MNHEY, CDR2 SVGEGT. The V and J ends lost 5 bases and 0 bases respectively, with 13 bases between them. The chain's CDR3 is CASSAFRGMNTEAFF. The CDR3 nucleotides read TGTGCCAGCAGTGCCTTTCGGGGGATGAACACTGAAGCTTTCTTT.

This chain joins TRBV3-1 (or the pseudogene TRBV3-2) and TRBJ1-4; 12 positions match TRBD1. Germline V gives CDR1 LGHDT, CDR2 YNNKEL (reference sequence). With 3 bases clipped from V and 8 bases from J, the junction kept 4 bases outside the gene matches. The length of the CDR3 is 15 residues. Here the CDR3 DNA reads TGTGCCAGCAGCCATCAGGGGACAGGGGGCGAAAAACTGTTTTTT. This sequence encodes CASSHQGTGGEKLFF.

J is TRBJ2-7 and V is TRBV28, with 12 bases that match TRBD2. The germline V gene has CDR1 MDHEN and CDR2 SYDVKM. The ends lost 6 bases at V and 3 bases at J; junction bases unmatched: 15. The CDR3 is 18 amino acids. The CDR3 DNA follows: TGTGCCAGCAGCCATACTAGCGGGAGGCCACAGACTAACTACGAGCAGTACTTC. It translates to CASSHTSGRPQTNYEQYF.

This chain links TRBV28 with TRBJ2-4; possibly TRBD1 for D (5 bases). V dropped 3 bases and J dropped 0 bases, with 9 bases sitting between them. Germline V gene lookup returns CDR1 MDHEN and CDR2 SYDVKM. The CDR3 length is 15 residues. The CDR3 DNA sequence: TGTGCCAGCAGTTTGACAGATCTAGCCAAAAACATTCAGTACTTC. The encoded protein is CASSLTDLAKNIQYF.

This clone was seen only a few times. The chain couples TRBV19 to TRBJ2-5; 8 bases line up with TRBD1. The V gene's germline CDR1 is LNHDA and CDR2 SQIVND (reference sequence). The CDR3 totals 15 residues. V gave up 4 bases and J gave up 5 bases; unmatched junction bases: 9. The CDR3: CASSTSGRGHETQYF. CDR3 nucleotides: TGTGCCAGTAGTACCTCCGGCAGGGGGCATGAGACCCAGTACTTC.

Written as DNA, the CDR3 is TGTGCCAGCAGCTCAACATGGGGGGGGGACACTGAAGCTTTCTTT. Translation gives CASSSTWGGDTEAFF. This chain joins TRBV11-2 and TRBJ1-1; maybe TRBD1 (5 bases). The CDR3 contains 15 residues. Germline CDR1 reads SGHAT; CDR2 reads FQNNGV. Deletions cut 4 bases from V and 3 bases from J, with 15 bases between.

V and J are TRBV5-4 and TRBJ2-7; maybe TRBD2 (6 bases). Between the trimmed V and J ends, which lost 0 bases and 4 bases, there was a span of 17 bases. CDR1 and CDR2 from the germline V gene are SGHNT and YYREEE (reference sequence). The length of the CDR3 is 16 residues. CDR3 bases: TGTGCCAGCAGCTTGGAAGGTAGCGGTTGGGAATACGAGCAGTACTTC. It encodes CASSLEGSGWEYEQYF.

The gene calls are TRBV19 and TRBJ2-7; 8 nucleotides match TRBD1. This CDR3 has 14 amino acids. With V trimmed by 3 bases and J by 5 bases, 6 bases remained unmatched. Germline V gene lookup returns CDR1 LNHDA and CDR2 SQIVND (reference sequence). The CDR3 region is CASSIQGAFNEQYF. The CDR3 DNA is TGTGCCAGTAGTATCCAGGGGGCGTTTAACGAGCAGTACTTC.

The J gene is TRBJ2-1, the V gene TRBV5-1; TRBD2 agrees at 12 bases. Unmatched junction bases numbered 10, after V lost 3 bases and J lost 9 bases. The CDR3 extends over 16 amino acids. From germline, CDR1 is SGHRS and CDR2 YFSETQ. CDR3 DNA: TGCGCCAGCAGCTCGACTAGCGGGGGCCCTGTTGGTGAGCAGTTCTTC. Encoded protein: CASSSTSGGPVGEQFF.